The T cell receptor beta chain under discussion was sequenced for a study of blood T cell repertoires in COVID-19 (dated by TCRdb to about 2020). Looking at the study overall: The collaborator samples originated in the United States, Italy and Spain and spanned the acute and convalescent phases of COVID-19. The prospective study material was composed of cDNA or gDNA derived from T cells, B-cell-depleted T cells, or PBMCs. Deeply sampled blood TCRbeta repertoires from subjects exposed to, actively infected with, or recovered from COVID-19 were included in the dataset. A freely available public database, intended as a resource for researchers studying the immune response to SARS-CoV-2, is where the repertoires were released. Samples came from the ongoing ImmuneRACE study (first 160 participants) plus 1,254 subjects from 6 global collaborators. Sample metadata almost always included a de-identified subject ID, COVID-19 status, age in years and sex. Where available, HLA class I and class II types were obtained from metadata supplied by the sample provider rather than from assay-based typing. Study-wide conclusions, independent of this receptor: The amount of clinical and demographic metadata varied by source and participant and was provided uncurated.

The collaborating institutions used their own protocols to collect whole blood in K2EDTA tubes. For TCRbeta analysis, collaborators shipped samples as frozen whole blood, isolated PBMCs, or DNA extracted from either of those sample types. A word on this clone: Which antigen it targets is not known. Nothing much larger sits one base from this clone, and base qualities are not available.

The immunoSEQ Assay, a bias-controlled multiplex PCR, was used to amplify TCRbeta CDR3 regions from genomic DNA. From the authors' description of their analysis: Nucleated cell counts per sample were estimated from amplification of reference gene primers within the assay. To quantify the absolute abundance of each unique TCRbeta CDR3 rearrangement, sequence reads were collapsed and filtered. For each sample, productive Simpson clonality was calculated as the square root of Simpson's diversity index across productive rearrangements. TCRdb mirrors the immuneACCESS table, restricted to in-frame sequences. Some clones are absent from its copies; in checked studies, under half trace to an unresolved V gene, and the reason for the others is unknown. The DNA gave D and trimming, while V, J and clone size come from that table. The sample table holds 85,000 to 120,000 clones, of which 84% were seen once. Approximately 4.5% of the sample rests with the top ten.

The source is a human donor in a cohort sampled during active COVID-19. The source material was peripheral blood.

The DNA sequence is TGTGCCAGCAGCTTAGGGGACAGGGTGGACTATGGCTACACCTTC. Its protein is CASSLGDRVDYGYTF. Recombination joined TRBV11-2 with TRBJ1-2, with 9 junctional bases fitting TRBD1. V and J are trimmed by 1 base and 3 bases, and the gene matches miss 3 bases of the junction. The germline V gene yields SGHAT for CDR1 and FQNNGV for CDR2. Measured from the cysteine to the phenylalanine, the CDR3 is 15 residues long. Only the CDR3 DNA stays, 45 bases, in frame from base 1.